Included here is one T cell receptor (beta chain) sequence, with context. This CDR3 is also generated by other DNA sequences in the sample. These data come from a study of beta chain features in type 1 diabetes. Expressed TCRB transcripts were sequenced because the isolated RNA had all been reverse transcribed beforehand. Mean read depth for stem cell-like memory T cell samples was 1.1 million or so reads. The table came from immunoSEQ multiplex PCR; TCRdb's copy has only in-frame clones and leaves some out. The table includes 15,000 to 20,000 clones, around 46% detected once. What was sequenced was stem cell memory CD4+ T cells from blood. The origin of this receptor is a man in his late teens or twenties in good health.

CDR3 in amino acids: CASSPRQGLAKNIQYF. CDR3 bases: TGTGCCAGTAGTCCTCGACAGGGTTTAGCCAAAAACATTCAGTACTTC. The V and J genes are TRBV19 and TRBJ2-4; 7 nucleotides agree with TRBD1. The junction had 7 bases not matched to a gene; V was cut back by 5 bases and J by 0 bases. This CDR3 comprises 16 residues. Germline V gives CDR1 LNHDA, CDR2 SQIVND (reference sequence).